The source of this T cell receptor (beta chain) is a study of blood T cells in healthy people across ages. Comments on this clonotype: The target antigen is unknown.

Sample-barcoded 5' priming and a J-beta primer mix drove a second PCR of roughly 6 to 12 cycles. TCRdb reprocessed the 5' RACE reads with MiXCR, giving one entry per CDR3 protein. There are more than 650,000 distinct CDR3 sequences in the sample; 53% occur only once, and around 40% lies in the top ten. The CDR3 is 15 residues long. V lost 4 bases, J lost 9 bases, and 10 bases stayed unmatched. Germline V gene data show CDR1 as SGHRS and CDR2 as YFSETQ. Study conclusions and caveats: While age rose, TCR beta diversity per million T cells dropped in a roughly linear way.

Source material: blood. The chain is built from TRBV5-1 and TRBJ1-6, with 7 bases that match TRBD1. The origin of this receptor is a man at least 80 years old in good health. CDR3 sequence reads: CASSRTGDPSSPLHF. In DNA, the CDR3 is TGCGCCAGCAGCCGCACAGGGGACCCCAGTTCACCCCTCCACTTT.